The 6 T cell receptor beta chains listed next were all sequenced from one sample in a study of patients and donors after allogeneic stem cell transplantation. TCRdb re-derived calls from the RT-PCR reads in MiXCR, one entry per CDR3 protein. This sample yields approximately 410,000 distinct CDR3 sequences, of which 16% are seen a single time; 7% to 7.5% belongs to the top ten. Sequenced: blood, either unsorted or a sorted T cell fraction (not recorded which). The receptors were sampled from a human donor who was either an allogeneic HSCT recipient or a stem cell or donor lymphocyte infusion donor (not recorded which). It is not recorded whose cells these are; they may come from a transplant donor.

This clonotype was recorded many times. The chain carries TRBV10-3 and TRBJ2-3; D remains ambiguous. Germline V gives CDR1 ENHRY, CDR2 SYGVKD. The CDR3 runs 13 residues. V was pared by 10 bases and J by 0 bases, with 11 bases between. CDR3 DNA: TGTGCCACCCGCCATGACAGCACAGATACGCAGTATTTT. Its translation: CATRHDSTDTQYF.

This clonotype occurred many times. This chain joins TRBV7-2 and TRBJ2-7; 7 nucleotides agree with TRBD2. Per germline, CDR1 SGHTA and CDR2 FQGNSA. V lost 4 bases to trimming and J lost 0 bases; unmatched junction nucleotides: 9. CDR3 size: 16 residues. CDR3 sequence: CASSSPRLAGSYEQYF. Here the CDR3 DNA reads TGTGCCAGCAGCTCACCTCGACTAGCTGGCTCCTACGAGCAGTACTTC.

This clonotype was counted between two and nine times. The chain links TRBV6-1 to TRBJ2-7, with D perhaps matching TRBD1 or TRBD2 (5 bases each). The CDR3 runs to 13 residues. Trimming took 3 bases from V and 1 from J, leaving 7 bases between them. CDR1 and CDR2 (germline): MNHNS, SASEGT. The CDR3 sequence is CASSEGPSYEQYF. The CDR3 DNA sequence: TGTGCCAGCAGTGAGGGACCATCCTACGAGCAGTACTTC.

DNA for the CDR3: TGCGCCAGCAGCCAAGAGGGCTCCTATAATTCACCCCTCCACTTT. Protein sequence: CASSQEGSYNSPLHF. V and J are TRBV4-1 and TRBJ1-6, with unresolved D. Germline CDR1 is MGHRA and CDR2 is YSYEKL. The V and J ends lost 0 bases and 0 bases respectively, with 3 bases between them. The CDR3 length is 15 residues.

The table lists this clonotype with many counts. The V call is TRBV11-2, the J call TRBJ2-2; D not certain. This CDR3 comprises 18 residues. Germline assignment: CDR1 SGHAT and CDR2 FQNNGV. Trimming left V 2 bases short and J 0 bases short, with 16 bases between. The CDR3 DNA reads TGTGCCAGCAGCTTATTTCTTGGTGAAGGGACGAACACCGGGGAGCTGTTTTTT. Its protein is CASSLFLGEGTNTGELFF.

There are a few counts of this clonotype. CDR3 nucleotide sequence: TGTGCCAGCAGTTCCCCTGAAGATACGCAGTATTTT. This gives the protein CASSSPEDTQYF. V gene TRBV6-9 combines with J gene TRBJ2-3, with unresolved D. Looked up from germline, CDR1 is MNHGY and CDR2 is SVAAGI. The CDR3 runs 12 residues. Trimming removed 4 bases from V and 5 bases from J, with 7 bases in between.